The rows below give T cell receptor beta chains drawn from one sample of a study of shared clonotypes between healthy human individuals. Here immunoSEQ multiplex PCR was the method, and the copy in TCRdb shows in-frame clones only, minus some. The profile shows millions of clones, approximately 94% of them singletons. Sequenced input: naive CD8+ T cells sorted from blood. The receptor set was obtained from a man between 18 and 35 years old in good health. Both conserved end residues are part of each CDR3. The order of the fields is V gene, J gene, clone size, D gene, CDR3 length, CDR3 protein, CDR3 DNA. D genes are given only for firm matches. Expanded clones are given a class, and other clones once, few, many or no size at all.

>TRBV5-1|TRBJ2-7|NA|NA|12
CASSLAGTEQYF
TGCGCCAGCAGCTTGGCGGGGACCGAGCAGTACTTC
>TRBV10-3|TRBJ2-1|NA|TRBD1|15
CATAGGGDSYNEQFF
TGTGCCACGGCAGGGGGTGGAGACTCCTACAATGAGCAGTTCTTC
>TRBV27|TRBJ1-6|NA|NA|16
CASSSGTVSYNSPLHF
TGTGCCAGCAGTTCGGGGACGGTCTCCTATAATTCACCCCTCCACTTT
>TRBV4-3|TRBJ1-2|NA|NA|14
CASSQDADNYGYTF
TGCGCCAGCAGCCAAGATGCAGATAACTATGGCTACACCTTC
>TRBV27|TRBJ2-7|NA|NA|13
CASSVTWPGEQYF
TGTGCCAGCAGTGTCACATGGCCAGGGGAGCAGTACTTC
>TRBV7-9|TRBJ2-5|NA|TRBD1|17
CASSSSSRPGGDETQYF
TGTGCCAGCAGCTCTTCAAGCCGCCCAGGGGGTGATGAGACCCAGTACTTC
>TRBV5-4|TRBJ1-2|NA|NA|13
CASSLAGGYGYTF
TGTGCCAGCAGCTTGGCGGGGGGCTATGGCTACACCTTC
>TRBV28|TRBJ2-1|NA|TRBD2|18
CASSLRGLAGSSYNEQFF
TGTGCCAGCAGTTTACGGGGACTAGCGGGGAGCTCCTACAATGAGCAGTTCTTC
>TRBV13|TRBJ2-5|NA|TRBD2|16
CASSLLGLAGEETQYF
TGTGCCAGCAGCTTACTCGGACTAGCGGGAGAAGAGACCCAGTACTTC
>TRBV7-2|TRBJ2-1|NA|NA|13
CASSLARGDEQFF
TGTGCCAGCAGCTTAGCCAGGGGTGATGAGCAGTTCTTC
>TRBV28|TRBJ1-1|NA|TRBD1|16
CASPPGQGPWHTEAFF
TGTGCCAGCCCCCCAGGACAGGGGCCCTGGCACACTGAAGCTTTCTTT
>TRBV6-1|TRBJ1-1|NA|TRBD1|15
CASSEWTGGNTEAFF
TGTGCCAGCAGTGAGTGGACAGGGGGGAACACTGAAGCTTTCTTT
>TRBV2|TRBJ1-1|NA|NA|12
CASRRGNTEAFF
TGTGCCAGCCGGAGGGGGAACACTGAAGCTTTCTTT
>TRBV30|TRBJ2-5|few|NA|12
CAWSESGETQYF
TGTGCCTGGAGTGAATCCGGGGAGACCCAGTACTTC
>TRBV9|TRBJ2-2|NA|NA|13
CASSVGWSGELFF
TGTGCCAGCAGCGTAGGATGGTCCGGGGAGCTGTTTTTT
>TRBV7-9|TRBJ2-3|NA|TRBD2|18
CASSLAMLTSGSTDTQYF
TGTGCCAGCAGCTTAGCGATGTTGACTAGCGGGAGTACAGATACGCAGTATTTT
>TRBV13|TRBJ2-7|NA|NA|14
CASSSGTATYEQYF
TGTGCCAGCAGCTCAGGGACTGCTACCTACGAGCAGTACTTC
>TRBV5-1|TRBJ2-1|NA|TRBD1|14
CASSRTGIYNEQFF
TGCGCCAGCAGCAGGACAGGTATATACAATGAGCAGTTCTTC
>TRBV7-9|TRBJ2-3|NA|NA|13
CASSPDGTDTQYF
TGTGCCAGCAGCCCAGATGGAACAGATACGCAGTATTTT
>TRBV6-6|TRBJ1-1|NA|NA|12
CASSSGGPGAFF
TGTGCCAGCAGTTCGGGTGGCCCGGGAGCTTTCTTT
>TRBV29-1|TRBJ2-1|NA|NA|11
CSVVEDNEQFF
TGCAGCGTTGTGGAGGACAATGAGCAGTTCTTC
>TRBV11-2|TRBJ1-6|NA|NA|11
CASSSRDRLHF
TGTGCCAGCAGCAGCCGGGACCGACTCCACTTT
>TRBV9|TRBJ1-2|NA|TRBD1|15
CASSVGRQGIDGYTF
TGTGCCAGCAGCGTAGGGCGACAGGGGATTGATGGCTACACCTTC
>TRBV4-1|TRBJ2-1|NA|TRBD2|13
CASSQLADNEQFF
TGCGCCAGCAGCCAACTAGCGGACAATGAGCAGTTCTTC
>TRBV5-6|TRBJ2-2|NA|TRBD2|15
CASSQRGAFTGELFF
TGTGCCAGCAGCCAGCGGGGGGCCTTCACCGGGGAGCTGTTTTTT
>TRBV28|TRBJ2-7|few|TRBD1|15
CASSPGQAGVYEQYF
TGTGCCAGCAGTCCGGGACAGGCCGGGGTCTACGAGCAGTACTTC
>TRBV11-2|TRBJ2-3|NA|NA|13
CASSLMSTDTQYF
TGTGCCAGCAGCTTAATGAGCACAGATACGCAGTATTTT
>TRBV4-1|TRBJ2-7|NA|TRBD1|14
CASSQGGGADEQYF
TGCGCCAGCAGCCAAGGAGGGGGCGCGGACGAGCAGTACTTC
>TRBV9|TRBJ2-7|NA|TRBD2|13
CASSPPSGREQYF
TGTGCCAGCAGCCCCCCTAGCGGGAGAGAGCAGTACTTC
>TRBV4-1|TRBJ2-5|NA|TRBD2|16
CASSPEPGLAAETQYF
TGCGCCAGCAGCCCTGAACCGGGACTAGCAGCGGAGACCCAGTACTTC
>TRBV6-5|TRBJ2-2|NA|NA|15
CASSPGVLNTGELFF
TGTGCCAGCAGCCCGGGGGTCCTGAACACCGGGGAGCTGTTTTTT
>TRBV11-2|TRBJ2-2|NA|NA|17
CASSLDVQQLLTGELFF
TGTGCCAGCAGCTTAGACGTTCAGCAGCTTCTCACCGGGGAGCTGTTTTTT
>TRBV29-1|TRBJ2-7|NA|TRBD1|11
CSVLGTGEQYF
TGCAGCGTACTCGGGACAGGCGAGCAGTACTTC
>TRBV5-4|TRBJ2-7|NA|TRBD2|15
CASSLDGTSGDEQYF
TGTGCCAGCAGCTTAGACGGGACTAGCGGCGACGAGCAGTACTTC
>TRBV27|TRBJ2-5|NA|TRBD2|23
CASSLNVLGSGRSNDAYQETQYF
TGTGCCAGCAGTTTAAACGTCCTGGGTAGCGGGCGGTCGAACGATGCGTACCAAGAGACCCAGTACTTC
>TRBV27|TRBJ2-1|once|NA|11
CATEEGNEQFF
TGTGCCACGGAGGAGGGCAATGAGCAGTTCTTC
>TRBV4-3|TRBJ1-1|NA|NA|13
CASSQDSDTEAFF
TGCGCCAGCAGCCAAGATTCAGACACTGAAGCTTTCTTT
>TRBV7-9|TRBJ2-7|NA|NA|15
CASSLAAGGLDSQYF
TGTGCCAGCAGCTTAGCCGCAGGGGGGTTGGATTCGCAGTACTTC
>TRBV4-3|TRBJ1-5|NA|NA|15
CASSQDREWNQPQHF
TGCGCCAGCAGCCAAGACCGGGAATGGAATCAGCCCCAGCATTTT
>TRBV7-9|TRBJ2-6|NA|NA|14
CASSSTSGANVLTF
TGTGCCAGCAGCTCAACTTCTGGGGCCAACGTCCTGACTTTC
>TRBV30|TRBJ2-7|NA|TRBD1|13
CAWSVQTGSEQYF
TGTGCCTGGAGTGTTCAGACAGGGAGCGAGCAGTACTTC
>TRBV7-9|TRBJ2-2|NA|TRBD2|18
CASSPWKAGGLNTGELFF
TGTGCCAGCAGCCCTTGGAAAGCGGGAGGGCTGAACACCGGGGAGCTGTTTTTT
>TRBV5-4|TRBJ2-7|NA|NA|15
CASSLEVGGLAEQYF
TGTGCCAGCAGCTTGGAAGTGGGGGGGCTAGCCGAGCAGTACTTC
>TRBV6-5|TRBJ2-7|few|TRBD1|14
CASSYSGQGYEQYF
TGTGCCAGCAGTTACTCCGGACAGGGCTACGAGCAGTACTTC
>TRBV19|TRBJ1-1|NA|TRBD1|13
CASSIAATGQAFF
TGTGCCAGTAGTATAGCTGCGACAGGGCAAGCTTTCTTT
>TRBV7-2|TRBJ1-1|NA|NA|16
CASSQGRGAGNTEAFF
TGTGCCAGCAGCCAAGGGAGGGGCGCAGGGAACACTGAAGCTTTCTTT
>TRBV7-8|TRBJ1-4|NA|NA|15
CASSLGGSNNEKLFF
TGTGCCAGCAGCTTAGGGGGGAGTAATAATGAAAAACTGTTTTTT
>TRBV27|TRBJ2-7|NA|NA|13
CAVGRGSSYEQYF
TGTGCCGTGGGGAGGGGGAGCTCCTACGAGCAGTACTTC
>TRBV29-1|TRBJ2-2|NA|NA|12
CSVFLPTGELFF
TGCAGCGTTTTTCTACCGACCGGGGAGCTGTTTTTT
>TRBV14|TRBJ2-7|NA|NA|15
CASSQELGAAYEQYF
TGTGCCAGCAGCCAAGAACTGGGGGCGGCCTACGAGCAGTACTTC
>TRBV9|TRBJ2-1|NA|TRBD2|15
CASSPGGTSDNEQFF
TGTGCCAGCAGCCCAGGAGGGACTAGCGACAATGAGCAGTTCTTC
>TRBV13|TRBJ1-1|NA|NA|12
CASSTRTDEAFF
TGTGCCAGCAGCACCCGGACAGATGAAGCTTTCTTT
>TRBV9|TRBJ2-2|few|TRBD1|15
CASSAGQGNTGELFF
TGTGCCAGCAGCGCGGGACAGGGGAACACCGGGGAGCTGTTTTTT